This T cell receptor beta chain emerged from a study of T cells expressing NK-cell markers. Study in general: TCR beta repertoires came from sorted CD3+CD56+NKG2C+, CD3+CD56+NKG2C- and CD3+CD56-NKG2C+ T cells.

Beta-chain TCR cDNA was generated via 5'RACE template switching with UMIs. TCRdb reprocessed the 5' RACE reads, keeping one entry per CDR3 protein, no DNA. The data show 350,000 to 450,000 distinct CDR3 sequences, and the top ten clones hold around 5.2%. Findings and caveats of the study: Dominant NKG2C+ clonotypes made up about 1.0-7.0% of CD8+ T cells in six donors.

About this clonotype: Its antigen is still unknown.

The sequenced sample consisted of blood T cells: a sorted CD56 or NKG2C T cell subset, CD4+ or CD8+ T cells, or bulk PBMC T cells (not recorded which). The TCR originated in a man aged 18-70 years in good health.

This chain's CDR3 is CASSLSMGGTEAFF. The chain has TRBV27 and TRBJ1-1; there is no DNA to check the TCRdb D call of TRBD1. The CDR3 consists of 14 residues. Germline V gives CDR1 MNHEY, CDR2 SMNVEV (reference sequence).